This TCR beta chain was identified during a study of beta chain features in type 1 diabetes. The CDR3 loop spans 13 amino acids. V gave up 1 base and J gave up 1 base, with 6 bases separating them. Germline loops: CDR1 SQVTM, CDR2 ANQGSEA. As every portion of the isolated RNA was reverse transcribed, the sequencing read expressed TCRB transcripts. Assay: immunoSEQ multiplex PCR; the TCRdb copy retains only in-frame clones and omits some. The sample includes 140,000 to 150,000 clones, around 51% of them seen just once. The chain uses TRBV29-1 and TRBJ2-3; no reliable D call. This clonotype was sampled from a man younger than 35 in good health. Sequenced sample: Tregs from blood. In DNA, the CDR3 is TGCAGCGTTGAAGGCGGAGGCACAGATACGCAGTATTTT. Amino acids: CSVEGGGTDTQYF.